This TCR beta chain was retrieved from a study of shared clonotypes between healthy human individuals. Broader study findings: Non-shared clonotypes showed lower generation probabilities than clonotypes common to all four donors. Investigators collected only blood, and repertoires in tissues likely differ.

The protocol was immunoSEQ multiplex PCR, while the TCRdb copy is restricted to in-frame clones and leaves out a portion. Found here are over 150,000 clones, 65% to 80% of them singletons; the top ten hold more than 9%. This CDR3 region has 15 residues. Deletions cut 3 bases from V and 3 bases from J, with 13 bases between. Germline-derived CDR1 and CDR2 are SGHTA and FQGNSA. This clone was seen more than once but under ten times. Its cognate antigen is unknown. Nashville, Tennessee was home to all donors, who were Caucasian adults. This rearrangement joins TRBV7-2 to TRBJ2-3; no definite D call. This clonotype was obtained from a man aged 25-40 years in good health. Sequences were obtained from memory CD4+ T cells sorted from blood. Indicated subset: CD45RA-negative fraction. This CDR3 reads CASSLSEPSTDTQYF. The CDR3 nucleotides read TGTGCCAGCAGCTTGTCGGAACCCTCAACAGATACGCAGTATTTT.